Here is one TCR beta chain with its context. The data were taken from a study of blood T cell repertoires in COVID-19. Study as a whole: Italy, Spain and the United States were the sources of the convalescent and acute COVID-19 samples. The cDNA or gDNA used as material had been derived from T cells, B-cell-depleted T cells, or PBMCs.

Authors' methods: Amplification of reference gene primers was used by the study to estimate nucleated cell counts. Profiled with immunoSEQ multiplex PCR; TCRdb holds only in-frame clones, not every one. That table gives V, J and clone size, and the DNA gave D and trimming. The sample has a few hundred thousand clones; about 87% are singletons. Trimming took 4 bases from V and 7 from J; bases not matched to a gene: 8. The germline gives CDR1 KGHDR, CDR2 SFDVKD. CDR3 length: 15 amino acids. The sequencing input was peripheral blood. This TCR was sampled from a man in his sixties who had recovered from COVID-19. The chain uses TRBV24-1 and TRBJ1-5; 8 nucleotides match TRBD1. In DNA form, the CDR3 reads TGTGCCACCAGTGACCCAAGACAGGGGATCCAGCCCCAGCATTTT. It is translated as CATSDPRQGIQPQHF.